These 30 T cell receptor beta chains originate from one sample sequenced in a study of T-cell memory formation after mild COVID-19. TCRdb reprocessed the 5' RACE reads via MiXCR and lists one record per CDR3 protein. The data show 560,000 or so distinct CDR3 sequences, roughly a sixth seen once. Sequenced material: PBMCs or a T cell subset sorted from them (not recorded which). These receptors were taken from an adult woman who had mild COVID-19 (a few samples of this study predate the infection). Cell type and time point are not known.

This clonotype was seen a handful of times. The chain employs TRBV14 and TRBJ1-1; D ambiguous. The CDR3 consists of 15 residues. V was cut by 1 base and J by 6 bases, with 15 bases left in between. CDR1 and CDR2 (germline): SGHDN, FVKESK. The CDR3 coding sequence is TGTGCCAGCAGCCAAGGGAATATGGGGTTTGCTGAAGCTTTCTTT. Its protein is CASSQGNMGFAEAFF. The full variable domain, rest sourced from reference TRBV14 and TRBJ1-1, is EAGVTQFPSHSVIEKGQTVTLRCDPISGHDNLYWYRRVMGKEIKFLLHFVKESKQDESGMPNNRFLAERTGGTYSTLKVQPAELEDSGVYFCASSQGNMGFAEAFFGQGTRLTVV.

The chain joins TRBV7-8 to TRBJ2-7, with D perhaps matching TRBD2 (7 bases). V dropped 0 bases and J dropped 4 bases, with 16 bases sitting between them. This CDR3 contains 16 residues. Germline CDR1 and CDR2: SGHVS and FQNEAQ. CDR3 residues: CASSLAGGGLRYEQYF. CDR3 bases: TGTGCCAGCAGCTTAGCTGGCGGGGGCCTCAGGTACGAGCAGTACTTC.

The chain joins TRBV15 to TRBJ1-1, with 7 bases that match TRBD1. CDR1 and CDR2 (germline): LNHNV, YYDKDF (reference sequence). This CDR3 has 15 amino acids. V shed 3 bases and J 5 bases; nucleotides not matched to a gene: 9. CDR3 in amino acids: CATSSTTGKMTEAFF. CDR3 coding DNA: TGTGCCACCAGCAGTACGACAGGGAAGATGACTGAAGCTTTCTTT.

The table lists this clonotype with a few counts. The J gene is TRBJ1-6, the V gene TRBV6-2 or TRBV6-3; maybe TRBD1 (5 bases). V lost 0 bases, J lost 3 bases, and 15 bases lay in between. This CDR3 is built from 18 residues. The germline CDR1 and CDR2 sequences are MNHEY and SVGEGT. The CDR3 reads CASSYSSGAASYNSPLHF. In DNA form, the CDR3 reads TGTGCCAGCAGTTACTCGAGCGGGGCAGCAAGCTATAATTCACCCCTCCACTTT.

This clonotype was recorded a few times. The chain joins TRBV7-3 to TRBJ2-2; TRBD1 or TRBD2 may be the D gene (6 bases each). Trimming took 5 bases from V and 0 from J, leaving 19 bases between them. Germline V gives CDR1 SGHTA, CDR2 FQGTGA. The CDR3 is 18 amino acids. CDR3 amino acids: CASSVSVGGPTNTGELFF. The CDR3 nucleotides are TGTGCCAGCAGCGTTAGCGTGGGGGGCCCGACGAACACCGGGGAGCTGTTTTTT. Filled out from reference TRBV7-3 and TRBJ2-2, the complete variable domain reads GAGVSQTPSNKVTEKGKYVELRCDPISGHTALYWYRQSLGQGPEFLIYFQGTGAADDSGLPNDRFFAVRPEGSVSTLKIQRTERGDSAVYLCASSVSVGGPTNTGELFFGEGSRLTVL.

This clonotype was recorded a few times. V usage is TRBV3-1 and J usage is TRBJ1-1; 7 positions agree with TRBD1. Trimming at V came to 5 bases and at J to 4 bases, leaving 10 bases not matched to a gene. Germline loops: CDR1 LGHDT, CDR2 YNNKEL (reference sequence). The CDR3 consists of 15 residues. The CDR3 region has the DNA TGTGCCAGCAGCAGAAGACAGGGAATACGCACTGAAGCTTTCTTT. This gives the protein CASSRRQGIRTEAFF. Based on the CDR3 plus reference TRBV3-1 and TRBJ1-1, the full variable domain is DTAVSQTPKYLVTQMGNDKSIKCEQNLGHDTMYWYKQDSKKFLKIMFSYNNKELIINETVPNRFSPKSPDKAHLNLHINSLELGDSAVYFCASSRRQGIRTEAFFGQGTRLTVV.

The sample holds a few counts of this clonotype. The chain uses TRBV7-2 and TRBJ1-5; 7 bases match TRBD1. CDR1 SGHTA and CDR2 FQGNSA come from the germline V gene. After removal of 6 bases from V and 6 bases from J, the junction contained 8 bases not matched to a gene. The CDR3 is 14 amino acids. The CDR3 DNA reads TGTGCCAGCAGACAGGGGCAGGGGGGTCAGCCCCAGCATTTT. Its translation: CASRQGQGGQPQHF.

The CDR3 loop reads CASSSGPSYVEQFF. Here the CDR3 DNA reads TGTGCCAGCAGTTCGGGACCGTCCTACGTTGAGCAGTTCTTC. The chain has TRBV7-9 and TRBJ2-1, with D perhaps being TRBD1 or TRBD2 (5 bases each). The CDR3 has 14 amino acids. The germline V and J ends were trimmed by 6 bases and 9 bases, with 18 bases remaining between them. Germline-derived CDR1 and CDR2 are SEHNR and FQNEAQ (reference sequence).

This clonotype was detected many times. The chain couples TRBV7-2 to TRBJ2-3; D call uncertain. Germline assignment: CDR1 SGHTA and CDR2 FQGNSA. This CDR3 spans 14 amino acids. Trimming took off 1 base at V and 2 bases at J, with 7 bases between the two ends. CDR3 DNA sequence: TGTGCCAGCAGCTTAGGCAGGATCACAGATACGCAGTATTTT. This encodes CASSLGRITDTQYF.

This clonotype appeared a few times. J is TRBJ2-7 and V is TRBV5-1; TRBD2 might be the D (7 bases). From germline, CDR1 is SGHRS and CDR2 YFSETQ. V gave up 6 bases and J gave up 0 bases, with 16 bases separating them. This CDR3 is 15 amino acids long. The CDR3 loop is CASKWGRGGSYEQYF. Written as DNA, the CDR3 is TGCGCCAGCAAATGGGGGCGCGGGGGCTCCTACGAGCAGTACTTC.

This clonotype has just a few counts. The CDR3 loop reads CASSDGYSNQPQHF. CDR3 sequence (DNA): TGTGCCAGCTCCGACGGATATAGCAATCAGCCCCAGCATTTT. The chain is built from TRBV25-1 and TRBJ1-5; D remains ambiguous. The CDR3 length is 14 residues. Germline lookup yields CDR1 MGHDK and CDR2 SYGVNS. V lost 8 bases and J lost 0, with 11 bases in between. Drawing the rest from reference TRBV25-1 and TRBJ1-5, the complete variable domain is EADIYQTPRYLVIGTGKKITLECSQTMGHDKMYWYQQDPGMELHLIHYSYGVNSTEKGDLSSESTVSRIRTEHFPLTLESARPSHTSQYLCASSDGYSNQPQHFGDGTRLSIL.

The CDR3 loop reads CASSTREKSPDTQYF. CDR3 bases: TGTGCCAGCAGTACGAGAGAGAAATCCCCAGATACGCAGTATTTT. This sequence joins TRBV27 and TRBJ2-3; D is undetermined. The V end was cut by 5 bases, the J end by 4 bases, with 16 bases between. Per germline, CDR1 MNHEY and CDR2 SMNVEV (reference sequence). The CDR3 contains 15 residues.

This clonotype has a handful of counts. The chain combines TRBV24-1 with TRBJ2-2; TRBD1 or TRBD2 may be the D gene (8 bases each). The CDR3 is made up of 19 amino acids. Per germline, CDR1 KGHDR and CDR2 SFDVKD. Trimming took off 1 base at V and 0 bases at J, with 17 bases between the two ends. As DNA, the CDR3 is TGTGCCACCAGTGATTTTCGCGGGAGGACAGGGTCGAACACCGGGGAGCTGTTTTTT. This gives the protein CATSDFRGRTGSNTGELFF.

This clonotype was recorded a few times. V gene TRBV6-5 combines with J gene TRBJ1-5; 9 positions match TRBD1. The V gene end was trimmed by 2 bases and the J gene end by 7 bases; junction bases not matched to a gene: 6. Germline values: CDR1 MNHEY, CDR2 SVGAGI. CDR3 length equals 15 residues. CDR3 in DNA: TGTGCCAGCAGTTACGGGACAGGGTGGGACCAGCCCCAGCATTTT. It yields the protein CASSYGTGWDQPQHF.

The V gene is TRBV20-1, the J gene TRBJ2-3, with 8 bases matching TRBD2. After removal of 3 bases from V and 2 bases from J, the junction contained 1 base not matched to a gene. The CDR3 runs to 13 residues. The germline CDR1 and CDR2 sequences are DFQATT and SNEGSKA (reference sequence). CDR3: CSASGRVTDTQYF. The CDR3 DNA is TGCAGTGCTAGCGGGAGGGTCACAGATACGCAGTATTTT.

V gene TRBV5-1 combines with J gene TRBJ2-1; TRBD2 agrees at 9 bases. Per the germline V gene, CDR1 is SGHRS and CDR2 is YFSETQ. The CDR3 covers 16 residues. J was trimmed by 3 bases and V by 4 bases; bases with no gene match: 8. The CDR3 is CASSVDAGGFYNEQFF. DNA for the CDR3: TGCGCCAGCAGCGTGGATGCGGGGGGGTTCTACAATGAGCAGTTCTTC.

The CDR3 protein is CASSVRDRKNTEAFF. The CDR3, as DNA: TGTGCCAGCAGCGTCAGGGACAGGAAGAACACTGAAGCTTTCTTT. The chain uses TRBV7-9 and TRBJ1-1, with 8 bases fitting TRBD1. The germline V gene encodes CDR1 SEHNR and CDR2 FQNEAQ (reference sequence). The CDR3 has 15 residues. V gave up 5 bases and J gave up 1 base; unmatched junction bases: 6.

The CDR3 DNA sequence: TGTGCCAGCAGCCACGCCAGCGGGAGCGCAGATACGCAGTATTTT. It is translated as CASSHASGSADTQYF. The chain couples TRBV7-3 to TRBJ2-3, with 8 positions matching TRBD2. The V segment lost 5 bases and the J segment 4 bases; nucleotides outside the gene matches: 8. Germline CDR1 and CDR2: SGHTA and FQGTGA. The CDR3 extends over 15 amino acids.

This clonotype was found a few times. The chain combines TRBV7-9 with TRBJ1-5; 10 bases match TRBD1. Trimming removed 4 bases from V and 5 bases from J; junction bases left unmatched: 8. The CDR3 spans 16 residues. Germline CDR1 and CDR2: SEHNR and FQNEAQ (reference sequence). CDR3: CASSWGTGVRDQPQHF. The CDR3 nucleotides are TGTGCCAGCAGCTGGGGGACAGGGGTGAGGGATCAGCCCCAGCATTTT.

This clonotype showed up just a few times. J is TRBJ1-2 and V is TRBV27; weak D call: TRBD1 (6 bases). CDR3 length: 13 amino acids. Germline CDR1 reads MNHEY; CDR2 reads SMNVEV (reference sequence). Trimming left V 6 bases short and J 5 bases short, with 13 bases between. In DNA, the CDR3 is TGTGCCAGCAGCCAGATGACAGGTTATGGCTACACCTTC. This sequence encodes CASSQMTGYGYTF.

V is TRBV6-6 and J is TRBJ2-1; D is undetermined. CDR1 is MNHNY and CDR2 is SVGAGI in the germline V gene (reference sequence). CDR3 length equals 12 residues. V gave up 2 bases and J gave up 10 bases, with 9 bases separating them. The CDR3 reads CASSYTDLEQFF. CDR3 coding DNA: TGTGCCAGCAGTTACACGGACCTGGAGCAGTTCTTC.

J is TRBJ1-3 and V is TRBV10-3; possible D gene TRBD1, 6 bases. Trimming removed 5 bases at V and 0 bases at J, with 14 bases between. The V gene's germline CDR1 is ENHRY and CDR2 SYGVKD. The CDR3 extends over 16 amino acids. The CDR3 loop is CAISFGQFSSGNTIYF. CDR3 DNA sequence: TGTGCCATCAGTTTCGGACAGTTTAGCTCTGGAAACACCATATATTTT.

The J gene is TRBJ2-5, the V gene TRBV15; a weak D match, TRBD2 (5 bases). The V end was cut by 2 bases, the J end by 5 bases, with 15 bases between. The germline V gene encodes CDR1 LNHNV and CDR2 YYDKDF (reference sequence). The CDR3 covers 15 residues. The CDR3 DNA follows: TGTGCCACCAGCAGACCCTATCTAGCCGGGGAGACCCAGTACTTC. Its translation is CATSRPYLAGETQYF.

The CDR3 sequence is CATTPGTDSLANTGELFF. The CDR3 DNA sequence: TGTGCCACCACCCCTGGGACAGACTCACTCGCGAACACCGGGGAGCTGTTTTTT. The chain couples TRBV24-1 to TRBJ2-2, with 7 nucleotides matching TRBD1. The CDR3 is 18 residues long. Trimming removed 8 bases from V and 0 bases from J; junction bases left unmatched: 14. From germline, CDR1 is KGHDR and CDR2 SFDVKD.

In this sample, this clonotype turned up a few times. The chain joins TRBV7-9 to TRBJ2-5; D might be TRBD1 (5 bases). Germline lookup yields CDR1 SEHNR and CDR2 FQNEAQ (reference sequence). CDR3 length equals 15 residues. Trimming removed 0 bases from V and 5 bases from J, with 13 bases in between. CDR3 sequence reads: CASSLAPGSGETQYF. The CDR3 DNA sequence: TGTGCCAGCAGCTTAGCCCCAGGGTCTGGGGAGACCCAGTACTTC. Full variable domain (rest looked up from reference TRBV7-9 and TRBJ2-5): DTGVSQNPRHKITKRGQNVTFRCDPISEHNRLYWYRQTLGQGPEFLTYFQNEAQLEKSRLLSDRFSAERPKGSFSTLEIQRTEQGDSAMYLCASSLAPGSGETQYFGPGTRLLVL.

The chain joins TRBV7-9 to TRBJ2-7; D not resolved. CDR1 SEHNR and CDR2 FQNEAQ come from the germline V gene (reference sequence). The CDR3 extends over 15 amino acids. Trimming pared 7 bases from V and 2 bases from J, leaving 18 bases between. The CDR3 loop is CASIPGGTPPYEQYF. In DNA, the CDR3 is TGTGCCAGCATCCCCGGTGGCACACCGCCCTACGAGCAGTACTTC. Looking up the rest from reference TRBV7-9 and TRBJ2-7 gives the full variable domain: DTGVSQNPRHKITKRGQNVTFRCDPISEHNRLYWYRQTLGQGPEFLTYFQNEAQLEKSRLLSDRFSAERPKGSFSTLEIQRTEQGDSAMYLCASIPGGTPPYEQYFGPGTRLTVT.

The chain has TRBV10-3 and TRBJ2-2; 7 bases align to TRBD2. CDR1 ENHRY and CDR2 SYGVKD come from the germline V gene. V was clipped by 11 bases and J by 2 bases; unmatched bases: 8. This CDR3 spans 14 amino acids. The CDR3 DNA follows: TGTGCCCTCCGAGCGGGGCCTAACACCGGGGAGCTGTTTTTT. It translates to CALRAGPNTGELFF.

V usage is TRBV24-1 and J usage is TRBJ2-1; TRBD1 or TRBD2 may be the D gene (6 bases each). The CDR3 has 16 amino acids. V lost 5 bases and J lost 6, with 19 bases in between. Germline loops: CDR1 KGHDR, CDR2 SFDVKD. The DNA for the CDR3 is TGTGCCACCAGTGGATACGGTCGGGGGCCCCTCAATGAGCAGTTCTTC. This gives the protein CATSGYGRGPLNEQFF.

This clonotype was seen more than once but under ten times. The CDR3 region is CSGATLSNYGYTF. The CDR3 DNA reads as TGCAGCGGCGCTACTCTCAGTAACTATGGCTACACCTTC. The rearrangement links TRBV29-1 to TRBJ1-2; D not resolved. The CDR3 has 13 amino acids. Germline V gene lookup returns CDR1 SQVTM and CDR2 ANQGSEA. V shed 7 bases and J shed 1 base, with 13 bases lying between them.

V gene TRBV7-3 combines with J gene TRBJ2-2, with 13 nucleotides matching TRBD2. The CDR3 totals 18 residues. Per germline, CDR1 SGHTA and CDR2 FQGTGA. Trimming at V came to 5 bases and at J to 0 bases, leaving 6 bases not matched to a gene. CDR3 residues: CASSRLAGGTANTGELFF. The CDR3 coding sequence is TGTGCCAGCAGCCGACTAGCGGGGGGTACCGCGAACACCGGGGAGCTGTTTTTT.